This T cell receptor (beta chain) was found in a study of circulating and synovial CD4+ cells in juvenile arthritis. Study-wide findings and caveats: Traditional Vbeta family usage analysis missed the pathogenic-like versus bulk difference. CPL versus bulk CD4 samples: T cell genome counts differed by at least an order of magnitude. Bulk blood CD4 repertoires were more diverse than these. Compared with bulk blood, circulating pathogenic-like lymphocytes shared substantially more CDR3 sequences with synovial T cells.

To note about this clone: No antigen is known for it.

V gave up 1 base and J gave up 5 bases; unmatched junction bases: 4. Germline V gene lookup returns CDR1 SGHTA and CDR2 FQGNSA. There are 14 residues in the CDR3. Method: immunoSEQ multiplex PCR; TCRdb's copy keeps in-frame clones and lacks some. The profile covers about 32,000 clones, with around 93% appearing a single time and around 2.8% taken by the ten largest. Source material: CD4+ T cells from blood. The V call is TRBV7-2, the J call TRBJ1-2, with 7 positions matching TRBD1. The TCR sequence derives from a human donor with juvenile idiopathic arthritis. This CDR3 reads CASSLVRTGYGYTF. The CDR3 DNA is TGTGCCAGCAGCTTAGTTCGGACAGGATATGGCTACACCTTC. The entire variable domain, with the rest obtained from reference TRBV7-2 and TRBJ1-2, is as follows: GAGVSQSPSNKVTEKGKDVELRCDPISGHTALYWYRQSLGQGLEFLIYFQGNSAPDKSGLPSDRFSAERTGGSVSTLTIQRTQQEDSAVYLCASSLVRTGYGYTFGSGTRLTVV.